This TCR beta chain was observed in a study of blood T cell repertoires in COVID-19. Study-wide background: From the United States, Italy and Spain came samples of acute and convalescent COVID-19. The cDNA or gDNA used as material had been derived from T cells, B-cell-depleted T cells, or PBMCs.

Followed over time, Seattle patients had been enrolled while infection was active. In the original analysis: Estimation of nucleated cell counts relied on the amplification of reference gene primers. TCRdb's copy holds only in-frame clones and misses some; the assay was immunoSEQ multiplex PCR. The V and J calls and clone size are taken from that table; D and trimming were inferred from the DNA. The sample consists of tens of thousands of clones, roughly 88% of them appearing once. The sequence was obtained from a man between 18 and 35 years old with COVID-19, enrolled during active disease. The specimen was peripheral blood.

The CDR3 sequence: CATAPALGTSGVNTGELFF. The CDR3 DNA reads as TGTGCCACCGCGCCCGCTTTGGGGACTAGCGGGGTTAACACCGGGGAGCTGTTTTTT. The V call is TRBV24-1, the J call TRBJ2-2, with 13 bases matching TRBD2. V shed 9 bases and J 2 bases; nucleotides not matched to a gene: 14. Germline V gene data show CDR1 as KGHDR and CDR2 as SFDVKD. The CDR3 is made up of 19 amino acids.